Listed below are T cell receptor beta chains from one sample, sequenced in a study of blood T cell repertoires in COVID-19. This table comes from immunoSEQ multiplex PCR, and its TCRdb copy is limited to in-frame clones, with some not included. The data show 490,000 or so clones, approximately 86% seen once. Sequencing was carried out using PBMCs or T cells enriched from blood (not recorded which). Receptors originate from a woman in her sixties who had recovered from COVID-19. Both conserved end residues are trimmed from each CDR3. A D gene is named only where the DNA matches it firmly.

TRBJ2-7 | TRBD1 | TRBV11-2 | ASSLARTGSYEQY
TRBJ2-2 | - | TRBV19 | ASSSVWGELF
TRBJ2-7 | TRBD2 | TRBV19 | ASSFSGGRYYEQY
TRBJ2-2 | - | TRBV27 | ASSGSNVGELF
TRBJ1-6 | - | TRBV13 | ASSLEQGNSPLH
TRBJ2-7 | TRBD2 | TRBV2 | ATGEGNTYEQY
TRBJ2-7 | TRBD1 | TRBV5-1 | ASSTLPGQGSYEQY
TRBJ1-4 | TRBD1 | TRBV18 | ASSSDRATNEKLF
TRBJ2-2 | TRBD1 | TRBV24-1 | ATSDTWTGHAGELF
TRBJ2-2 | - | TRBV29-1 | SVVNLQGGTGELF
TRBJ1-4 | - | TRBV27 | ASSLNSQSGGKLF
TRBJ2-5 | TRBD1 | TRBV10-1 | ASSSGGWETQY
TRBJ1-3 | - | TRBV14 | ASSQFLSGNTIY
TRBJ2-7 | TRBD1 | TRBV5-1 | ASNPQGAGSYEQY
TRBJ1-5 | - | TRBV6-1 | ASSEWQADNQPQH
TRBJ1-3 | TRBD1 | TRBV9 | ASSRNRDSTSSGNTIY
TRBJ1-5 | TRBD1 | TRBV6-2/TRBV6-3 | ASSYSLDRGLSNQPQH
TRBJ1-3 | - | TRBV29-1 | SVGVSSGNTIY
TRBJ1-2 | - | TRBV5-8 | ASNRRALGYT
TRBJ1-2 | TRBD1 | TRBV10-2 | ASSEFRTGGHGYT
TRBJ2-2 | - | TRBV24-1 | ATSDRLTGELF